Sequencing of this TCR beta chain was carried out in a study of blood T cell repertoires in COVID-19. The overall study: Collection of acute and convalescent COVID-19 samples took place in the United States, Italy and Spain. Sources were T cells, B-cell-depleted T cells, or PBMCs; the material itself was cDNA or gDNA.

CDR3 length: 13 residues. V lost 5 bases to trimming and J lost 6 bases, with 11 bases between them. CDR1 and CDR2 from the germline V gene are MNHEY and SVGAGI. Original handling: Amplification with reference gene primers provided the estimates of nucleated cell counts. The assay was immunoSEQ multiplex PCR, and TCRdb's table has in-frame clones only and misses some. The V and J calls and clone size were taken over from that table, and D and trimming were inferred from the DNA. The sample has about 160,000 clones; 80% to 85% are singletons. The chain couples TRBV6-5 to TRBJ1-5, with a weak D call TRBD1 (6 bases). The sample was peripheral blood. This clonotype originated in a woman older than 75 with active or convalescent COVID-19. The CDR3 DNA reads as TGTGCCAGCAGTCAGGGAGGGGGTCAGCCCCAGCATTTT. Residues: CASSQGGGQPQHF.